The source of this T cell receptor beta chain is a study of blood T cells in healthy people across ages (dated by TCRdb to the mid-2010s). Describing the broader study: In model experiments, template switching captured about one uniquely barcoded TCR beta cDNA molecule for every two T cells. Using deep sequencing normalized with unique cDNA molecular identifiers, the study measured how TCR beta repertoire diversity changes with age. Donors were grouped into four age groups: young (average roughly 17 years), middle-aged (less than 40), aged (approximately 67) and long-lived (about 89). Donors of different ages were randomly distributed across sequencing lanes to avoid experimental bias. Using the same blood draw, the study looked at two additional independent replicas of 1 million unique cDNA reads for two donors, one aged 18 to 30 and the other aged 80 or older. Beyond this particular receptor, the publication reports: Because the CMV infection status of the donors was unknown, age-related changes in expanded clonotypes may potentially have been confounded. A strong correlation was found between observed TCR beta diversity and the percentage of naive T cells measured by flow cytometry. Compared with the aged group, the long-lived group had more naive CD4+ T cells, fewer expanded clones and increased TCR diversity, a pattern suggesting age selection. Observed TCR beta diversity per million T cells fell roughly linearly with age, and a significant reduction was already apparent by age around 39. Estimates of total diversity from one million sequenced T cells were regarded as lower bounds and underestimates. Conclusive comparison of naive and antigen-experienced compartments was prevented by the profiling of bulk unsorted PBMCs.

Between the V and J ends, shortened by 5 bases and 8 bases respectively, the junction contains 12 bases. The CDR3, cysteine through phenylalanine, is 12 amino acids long. Only the CDR3 part of the read is kept: 36 bases, read in frame from the first base. Regarding this clonotype: The specificity of this receptor is unknown. Base qualities are not recorded, but no much larger clone differs from it by a single base.

Library preparation employed 5' RACE. Sequenced on an Illumina HiSeq 2500. A second roughly 6 to 12 cycle PCR used a sample-barcoded 5' primer and a J-beta primer mix. A template-switch 5' adaptor carrying 12 random nucleotides introduced a unique molecular identifier onto each TCR beta cDNA molecule. Each sample yielded at least 2.5 million CDR3-containing paired-end reads. All of the RNA was converted into first-strand cDNA using the Mint cDNA synthesis kit, with a TRBC-specific oligonucleotide serving as the primer. All cDNA was treated with uracil-DNA glycosylase and then went through a first 18-cycle PCR with the universal primers M1SS and BC2_uni_R. The study's own analysis went as follows. For normalization, 1 million high-quality reads were randomly selected from each sample, with every read carrying a distinct molecular identifier. Instead of being binned into consensus sequences, reads that shared molecular identifiers were thrown out. MiTCR, set to a Q25 quality threshold and the strictest error-elimination algorithm, was used for CDR3 identification, clonotype clustering and error correction. A nonparametric unseen species model using Euler transformation provided a lower-bound estimate of total TCR beta diversity. TCRdb ran its own pipeline on the public reads, namely fastp trimming at Q25 and MiXCR clone calling, and kept in-frame beta chains. Here each entry gathers all rows of one CDR3 protein and keeps the most common genes and DNA. What appears here as the V and J calls and clone size reflects TCRdb's work, not the paper's. In this sample the table shows about 1.5 million distinct CDR3 sequences, 35% to 45% of which occur a single time. The ten largest clonotypes hold about 4% of the sample.

The 39 donors, aged about 6 to 95 years, were systemically healthy Caucasian individuals from Russia. Approximately 9 milliliters of peripheral blood were collected from each donor into EDTA-treated Vacutainer tubes. PBMCs were isolated by Ficoll-Paque density-gradient centrifugation, with at least 6 million obtained per sample. Total RNA was extracted from PBMCs with Trizol reagent, with at least 5.5 micrograms obtained per sample. Naive CD45RAhigh/CD27high T cell percentages were measured by flow cytometry on a PBMC aliquot from every donor. The rearranged chain carries TRBV12-3 or TRBV12-4 and TRBJ1-1, with no confidently assigned D gene. Sequencing was performed on blood. The TCR was taken from a woman aged 18-29 years in good health. At the DNA level, the sequence is TGTGCCAGCAGTCCCCGGCGAGGGGAAGCTTTCTTT. Its coded protein is CASSPRRGEAFF.